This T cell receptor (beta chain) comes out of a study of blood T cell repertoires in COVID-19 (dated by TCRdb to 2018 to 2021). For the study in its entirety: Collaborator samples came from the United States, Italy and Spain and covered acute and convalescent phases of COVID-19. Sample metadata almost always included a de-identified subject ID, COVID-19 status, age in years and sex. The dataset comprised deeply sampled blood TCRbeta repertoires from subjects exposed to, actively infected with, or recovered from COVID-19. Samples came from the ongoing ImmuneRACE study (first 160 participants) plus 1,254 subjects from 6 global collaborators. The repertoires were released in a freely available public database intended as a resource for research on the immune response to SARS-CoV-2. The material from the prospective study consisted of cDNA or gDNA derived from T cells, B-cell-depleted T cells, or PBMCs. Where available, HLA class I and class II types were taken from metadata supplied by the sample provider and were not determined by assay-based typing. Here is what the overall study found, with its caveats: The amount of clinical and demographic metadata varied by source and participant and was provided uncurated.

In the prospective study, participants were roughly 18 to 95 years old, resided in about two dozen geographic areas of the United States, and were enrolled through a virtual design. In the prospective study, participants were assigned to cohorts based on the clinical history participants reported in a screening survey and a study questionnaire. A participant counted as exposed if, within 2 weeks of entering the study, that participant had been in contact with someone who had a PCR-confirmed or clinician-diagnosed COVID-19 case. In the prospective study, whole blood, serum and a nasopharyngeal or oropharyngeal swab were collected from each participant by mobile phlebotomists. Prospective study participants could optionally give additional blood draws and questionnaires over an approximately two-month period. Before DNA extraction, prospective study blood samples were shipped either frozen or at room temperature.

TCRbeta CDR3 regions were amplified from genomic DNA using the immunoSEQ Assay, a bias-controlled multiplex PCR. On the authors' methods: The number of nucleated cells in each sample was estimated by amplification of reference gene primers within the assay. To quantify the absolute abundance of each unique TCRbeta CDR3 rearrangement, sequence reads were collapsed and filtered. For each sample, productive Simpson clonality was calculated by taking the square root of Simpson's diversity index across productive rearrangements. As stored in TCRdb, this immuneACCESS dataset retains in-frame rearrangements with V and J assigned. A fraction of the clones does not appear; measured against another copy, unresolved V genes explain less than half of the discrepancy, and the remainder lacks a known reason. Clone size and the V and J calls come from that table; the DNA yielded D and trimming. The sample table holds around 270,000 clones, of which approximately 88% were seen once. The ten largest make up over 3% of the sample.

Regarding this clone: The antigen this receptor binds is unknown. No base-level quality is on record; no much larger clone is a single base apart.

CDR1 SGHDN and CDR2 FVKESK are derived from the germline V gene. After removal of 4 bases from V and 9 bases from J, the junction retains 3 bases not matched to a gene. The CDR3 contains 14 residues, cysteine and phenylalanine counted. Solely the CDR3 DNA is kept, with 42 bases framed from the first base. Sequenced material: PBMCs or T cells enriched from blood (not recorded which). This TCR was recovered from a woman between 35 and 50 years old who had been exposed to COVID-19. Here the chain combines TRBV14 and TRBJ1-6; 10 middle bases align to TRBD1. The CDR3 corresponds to CASSRWDRGSPLHF. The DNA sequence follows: TGTGCCAGCAGCCGGTGGGACAGGGGTTCACCCCTCCACTTT.